The clone carrying this TCR beta chain was observed a handful of times. What it binds is not known. Unique molecular identifiers were present on cDNA, and template switching added a universal primer site. TCRdb re-derived calls from the 5' RACE reads in MiXCR, one entry per CDR3 protein. The sample lists approximately 590,000 distinct CDR3 sequences; around a tenth were seen once. The entry originates in a study of identical twins. The study, taken as a whole, reports: Recombination models fit unrelated individuals' TCR alpha sharing but underestimated twins'. In drawing conclusions, the study used cross-sectional statistical analysis and did not follow the same donors. Out-of-frame beta sequences exhibited a weaker degree of excess twin sharing.

This CDR3 has 13 residues. With 5 bases removed from V and 13 bases from J, the gap between germline ends came to 15 bases. This same sample was also taken into another study, of yellow fever vaccine responses in identical twins.

The genes are TRBV23-1 and TRBJ1-6; TRBD1 might be the D (6 bases). TRBV23-1 has ORF status, its function being uncertain. The clonotype comes from a woman under 30 in good health. The sequencing input was PBMCs. As DNA, the CDR3 is TGCGCCAGCAGTAAGACAGGTGTGGTCCCCCTCCACTTT. It specifies CASSKTGVVPLHF.